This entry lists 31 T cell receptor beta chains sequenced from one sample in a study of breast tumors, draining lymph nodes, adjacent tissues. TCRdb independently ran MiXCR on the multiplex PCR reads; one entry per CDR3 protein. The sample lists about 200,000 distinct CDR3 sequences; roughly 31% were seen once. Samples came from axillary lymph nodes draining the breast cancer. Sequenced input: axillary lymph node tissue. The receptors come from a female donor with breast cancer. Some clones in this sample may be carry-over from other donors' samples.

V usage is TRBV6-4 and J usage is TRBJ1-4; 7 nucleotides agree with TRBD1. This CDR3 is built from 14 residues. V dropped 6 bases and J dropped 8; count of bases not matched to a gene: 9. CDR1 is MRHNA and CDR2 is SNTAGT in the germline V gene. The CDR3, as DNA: TGTGCCAGCAGCCCCTCGACAGGGAGCGAAAAACTGTTTTTT. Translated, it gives CASSPSTGSEKLFF.

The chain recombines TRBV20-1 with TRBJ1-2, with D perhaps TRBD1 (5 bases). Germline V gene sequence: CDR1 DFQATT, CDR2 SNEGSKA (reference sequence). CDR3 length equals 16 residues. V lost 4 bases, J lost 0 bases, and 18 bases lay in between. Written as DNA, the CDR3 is TGCAGTGCTAAACATACTAGCGGGGGACCTAACTATGGCTACACCTTC. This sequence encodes CSAKHTSGGPNYGYTF.

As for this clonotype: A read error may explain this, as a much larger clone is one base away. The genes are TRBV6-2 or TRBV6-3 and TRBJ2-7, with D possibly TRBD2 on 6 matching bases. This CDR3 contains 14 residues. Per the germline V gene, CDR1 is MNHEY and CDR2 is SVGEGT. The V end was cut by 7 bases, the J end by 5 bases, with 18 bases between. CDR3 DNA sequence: TGTGCCAGCAATGGCGGGGACTCGTACCACGAGCAGTACTTC. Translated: CASNGGDSYHEQYF.

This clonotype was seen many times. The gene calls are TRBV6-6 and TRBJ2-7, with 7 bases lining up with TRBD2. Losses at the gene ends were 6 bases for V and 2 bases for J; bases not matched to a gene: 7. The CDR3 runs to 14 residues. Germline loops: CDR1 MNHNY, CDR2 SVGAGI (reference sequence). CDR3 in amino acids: CASSPQGGTYEQYF. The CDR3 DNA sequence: TGTGCCAGCAGCCCGCAGGGAGGGACCTACGAGCAGTACTTC.

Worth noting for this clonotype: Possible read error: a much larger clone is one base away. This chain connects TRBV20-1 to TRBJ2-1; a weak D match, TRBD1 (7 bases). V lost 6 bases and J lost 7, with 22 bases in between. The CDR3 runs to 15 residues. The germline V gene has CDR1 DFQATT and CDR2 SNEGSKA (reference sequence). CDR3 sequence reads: CSAVKGAGWANEQFF. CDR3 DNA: TGCAGTGCCGTCAAGGGGGCGGGGTGGGCGAATGAGCAGTTCTTC.

In nucleotides, the CDR3 is TGTGCCAGCAGCTTTGGAACAGACACGGGTAGAGAGACCCAGTACTTC. Translated, it gives CASSFGTDTGRETQYF. The chain carries TRBV11-2 and TRBJ2-5, with D unclear. The V end lost 3 bases, the J end lost 4 bases, and 18 bases lay between the germline ends. CDR1 is SGHAT, CDR2 FQNNGV, per germline. The CDR3 is made up of 16 amino acids.

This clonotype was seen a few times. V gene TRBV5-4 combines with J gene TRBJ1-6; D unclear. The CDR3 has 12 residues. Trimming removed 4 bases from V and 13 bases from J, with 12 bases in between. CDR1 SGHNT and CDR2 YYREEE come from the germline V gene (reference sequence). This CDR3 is CASSQVPGPLHF. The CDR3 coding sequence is TGTGCCAGCAGCCAGGTCCCGGGCCCCCTCCACTTT.

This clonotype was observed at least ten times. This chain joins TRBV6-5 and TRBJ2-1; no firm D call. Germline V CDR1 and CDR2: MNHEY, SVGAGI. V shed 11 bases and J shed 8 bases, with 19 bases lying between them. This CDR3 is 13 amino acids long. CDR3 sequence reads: CAPRNLPVDEQFF. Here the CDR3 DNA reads TGTGCCCCGCGGAACTTACCGGTCGATGAGCAGTTCTTC.

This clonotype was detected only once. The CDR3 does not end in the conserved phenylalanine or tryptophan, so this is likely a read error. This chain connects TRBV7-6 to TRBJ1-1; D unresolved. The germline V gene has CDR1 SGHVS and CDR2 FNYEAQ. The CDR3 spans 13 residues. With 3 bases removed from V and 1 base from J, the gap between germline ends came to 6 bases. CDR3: CASSLRTNTEAFL. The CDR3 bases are TGTGCCAGCAGCTTGCGTACGAACACTGAAGCTTTCCTT.

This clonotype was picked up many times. CDR3 nucleotides: TGTGCCAGCAGCTTAGGGCCGACAGGGGACCAGCTTAGCAATCAGCCCCAGCATTTT. Translated, it gives CASSLGPTGDQLSNQPQHF. V is TRBV7-6 and J is TRBJ1-5; TRBD1 agrees at 8 bases. J gave up 0 bases and V 1 base, and 11 bases lay outside the gene matches. Germline values: CDR1 SGHVS, CDR2 FNYEAQ. This CDR3 contains 19 residues.

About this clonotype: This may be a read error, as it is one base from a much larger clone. CDR3 nucleotides: TGTGCCAGCACCCCAGATTCAGCCCGTAACTATGGCTACCCCTTC. Translation gives CASTPDSARNYGYPF. The V gene is TRBV7-2, the J gene TRBJ1-2, with D unclear. The germline CDR1 and CDR2 sequences are SGHTA and FQGNSA. The CDR3 has 15 amino acids.

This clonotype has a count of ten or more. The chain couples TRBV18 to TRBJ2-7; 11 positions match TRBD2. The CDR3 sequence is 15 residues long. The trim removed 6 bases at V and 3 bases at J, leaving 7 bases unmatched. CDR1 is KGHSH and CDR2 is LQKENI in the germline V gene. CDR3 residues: CASSRGTSGHYEQYF. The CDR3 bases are TGTGCCAGCTCCCGCGGGACTAGCGGACACTACGAGCAGTACTTC.

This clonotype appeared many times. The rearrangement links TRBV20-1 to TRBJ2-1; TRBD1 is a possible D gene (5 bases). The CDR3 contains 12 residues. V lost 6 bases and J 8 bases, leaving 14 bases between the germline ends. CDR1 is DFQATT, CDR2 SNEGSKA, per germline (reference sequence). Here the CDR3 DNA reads TGCAGTGCCACCCAGGGTTTTGATGAGCAGTTCTTC. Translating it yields CSATQGFDEQFF.

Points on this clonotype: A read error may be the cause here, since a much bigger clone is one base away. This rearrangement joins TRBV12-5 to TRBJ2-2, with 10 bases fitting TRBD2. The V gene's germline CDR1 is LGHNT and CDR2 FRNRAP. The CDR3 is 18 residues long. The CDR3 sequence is CASGLGLAGVVSTGEPFF. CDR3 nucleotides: TGTGCTAGTGGTTTGGGGCTAGCGGGAGTTGTGAGCACCGGGGAGCCGTTTTTT.

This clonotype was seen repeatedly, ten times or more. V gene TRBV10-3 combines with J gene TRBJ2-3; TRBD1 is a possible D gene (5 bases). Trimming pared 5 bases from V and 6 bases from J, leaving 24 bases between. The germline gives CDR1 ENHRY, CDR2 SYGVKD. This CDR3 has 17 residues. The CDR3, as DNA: TGTGCCATCAGTACCGAGGTCGGGCAGGGCACCCTGGATACGCAGTATTTT. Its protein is CAISTEVGQGTLDTQYF.

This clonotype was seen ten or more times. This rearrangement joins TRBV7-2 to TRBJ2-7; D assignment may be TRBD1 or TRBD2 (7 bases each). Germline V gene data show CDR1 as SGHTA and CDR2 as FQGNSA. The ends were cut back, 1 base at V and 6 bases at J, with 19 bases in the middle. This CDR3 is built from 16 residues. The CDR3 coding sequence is TGTGCCAGCAGCTTAGTAGGGGGCAGGGGGGGTCTCGAGCAGTACTTC. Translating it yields CASSLVGGRGGLEQYF.

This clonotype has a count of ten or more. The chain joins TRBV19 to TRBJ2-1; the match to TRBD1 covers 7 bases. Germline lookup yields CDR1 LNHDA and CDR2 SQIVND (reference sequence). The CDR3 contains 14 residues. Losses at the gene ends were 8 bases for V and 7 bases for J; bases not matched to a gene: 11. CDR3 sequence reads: CASSNDRARNEQFF. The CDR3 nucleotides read TGTGCCAGTTCCAACGACAGGGCTAGGAATGAGCAGTTCTTC.

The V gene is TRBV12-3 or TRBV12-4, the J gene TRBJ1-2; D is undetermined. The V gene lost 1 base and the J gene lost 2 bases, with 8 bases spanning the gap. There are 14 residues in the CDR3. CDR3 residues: CASSLGSVNYGYTF. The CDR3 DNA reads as TGTGCCAGCAGTTTAGGGTCCGTGAACTATGGCTACACCTTC.

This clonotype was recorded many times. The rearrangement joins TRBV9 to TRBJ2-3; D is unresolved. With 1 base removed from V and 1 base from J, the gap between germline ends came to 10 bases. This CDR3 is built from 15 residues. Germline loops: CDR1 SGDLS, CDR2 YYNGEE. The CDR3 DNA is TGTGCCAGCAGCGTACGGGCTCCCGGCACAGATACGCAGTATTTT. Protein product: CASSVRAPGTDTQYF.

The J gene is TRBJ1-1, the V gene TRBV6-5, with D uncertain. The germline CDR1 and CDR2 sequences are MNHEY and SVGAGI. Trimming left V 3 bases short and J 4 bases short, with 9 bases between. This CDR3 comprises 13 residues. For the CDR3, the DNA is TGTGCCAGCAGTTATACGTGGGGCACTGAAGCTTTCTTT. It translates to CASSYTWGTEAFF.

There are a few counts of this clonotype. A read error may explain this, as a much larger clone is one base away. The CDR3, as DNA: TGCAGTGCTAGACCAACCCCCTCTGGCGCGGGATACGAGCAGTACTTC. Amino acid sequence: CSARPTPSGAGYEQYF. The chain has TRBV20-1 and TRBJ2-7; D may be TRBD2 (6 bases). In germline, CDR1 is DFQATT, CDR2 SNEGSKA (reference sequence). V was clipped by 2 bases and J by 4 bases, with 21 bases between them. The CDR3 loop spans 16 amino acids.

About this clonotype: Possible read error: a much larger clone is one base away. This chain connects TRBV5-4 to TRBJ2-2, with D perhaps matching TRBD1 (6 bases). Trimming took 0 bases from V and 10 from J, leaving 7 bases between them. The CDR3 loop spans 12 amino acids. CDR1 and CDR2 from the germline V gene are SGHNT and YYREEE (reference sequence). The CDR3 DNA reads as TGTGCCAGCAGCTTGGACAGGGCGGAGCTGTTTTTT. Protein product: CASSLDRAELFF.

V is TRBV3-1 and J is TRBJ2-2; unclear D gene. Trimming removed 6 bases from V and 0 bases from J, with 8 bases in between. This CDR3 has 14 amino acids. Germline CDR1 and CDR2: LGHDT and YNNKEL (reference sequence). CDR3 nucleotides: TGTGCCAGCAGAGAGACTCCGAACACCGGGGAGCTGTTTTTT. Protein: CASRETPNTGELFF.

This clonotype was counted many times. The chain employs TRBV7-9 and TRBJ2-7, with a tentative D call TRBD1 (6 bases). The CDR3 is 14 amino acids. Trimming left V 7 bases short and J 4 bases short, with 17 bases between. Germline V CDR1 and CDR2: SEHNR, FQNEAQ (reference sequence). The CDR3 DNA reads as TGTGCCAGCAACCAAGGGGGAGAGTCTTACGAGCAGTACTTC. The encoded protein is CASNQGGESYEQYF.

The CDR3 DNA reads as TGTGCCAGCAGCATTCCTCTTGGGGGGGGCCAAGAGACCCAGTACTTC. Amino acids: CASSIPLGGGQETQYF. This rearrangement joins TRBV7-9 to TRBJ2-5; 7 bases map to TRBD2. Trimming removed 5 bases from V and 1 base from J; junction bases left unmatched: 10. The CDR3 contains 16 residues. Per germline, CDR1 SEHNR and CDR2 FQNEAQ (reference sequence).

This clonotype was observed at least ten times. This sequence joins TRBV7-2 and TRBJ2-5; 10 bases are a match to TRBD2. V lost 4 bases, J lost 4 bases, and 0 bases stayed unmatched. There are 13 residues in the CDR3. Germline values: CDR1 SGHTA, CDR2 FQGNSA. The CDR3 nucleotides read TGTGCCAGCAGCTCTAGCGGGGGAGAGACCCAGTACTTC. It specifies CASSSSGGETQYF.

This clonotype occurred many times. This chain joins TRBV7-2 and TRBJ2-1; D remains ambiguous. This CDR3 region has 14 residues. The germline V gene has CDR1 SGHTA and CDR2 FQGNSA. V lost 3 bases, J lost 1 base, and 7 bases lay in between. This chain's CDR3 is CASSFGYSYNEQFF. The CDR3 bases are TGTGCCAGCAGCTTCGGTTATTCCTACAATGAGCAGTTCTTC.

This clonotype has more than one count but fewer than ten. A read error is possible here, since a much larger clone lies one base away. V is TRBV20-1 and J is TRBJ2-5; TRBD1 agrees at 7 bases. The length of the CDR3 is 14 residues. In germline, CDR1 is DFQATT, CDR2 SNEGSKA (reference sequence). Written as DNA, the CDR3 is TGCAGTGCTAGCGTCGGACAGGCACAAGCGACCCAGTACTTC. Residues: CSASVGQAQATQYF.

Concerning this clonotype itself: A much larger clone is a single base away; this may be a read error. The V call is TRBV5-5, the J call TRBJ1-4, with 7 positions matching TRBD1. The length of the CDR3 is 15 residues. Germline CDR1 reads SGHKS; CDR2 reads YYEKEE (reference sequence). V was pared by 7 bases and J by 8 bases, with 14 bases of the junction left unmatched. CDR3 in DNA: TGTGCCAGCCGCCTGGAGGGGGGCAGGGGGGAAAAACTGTTTTTT. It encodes CASRLEGGRGEKLFF.

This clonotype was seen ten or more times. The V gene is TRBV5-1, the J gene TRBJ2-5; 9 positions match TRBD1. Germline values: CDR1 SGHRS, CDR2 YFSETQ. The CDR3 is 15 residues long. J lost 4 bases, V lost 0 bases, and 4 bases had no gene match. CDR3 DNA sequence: TGCGCCAGCAGCTTGGGGATGGACAGGGGAGAGACCCAGTACTTC. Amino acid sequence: CASSLGMDRGETQYF.

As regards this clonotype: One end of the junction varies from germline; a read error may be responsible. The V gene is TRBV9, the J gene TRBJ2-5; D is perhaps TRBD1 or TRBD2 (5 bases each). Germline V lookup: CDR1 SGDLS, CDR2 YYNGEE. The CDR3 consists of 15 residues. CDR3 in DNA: TGTGCCAGCAGCGCCTATCGGGGCGGCACGGAGACCCCGTACTTC. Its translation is CASSAYRGGTETPYF.